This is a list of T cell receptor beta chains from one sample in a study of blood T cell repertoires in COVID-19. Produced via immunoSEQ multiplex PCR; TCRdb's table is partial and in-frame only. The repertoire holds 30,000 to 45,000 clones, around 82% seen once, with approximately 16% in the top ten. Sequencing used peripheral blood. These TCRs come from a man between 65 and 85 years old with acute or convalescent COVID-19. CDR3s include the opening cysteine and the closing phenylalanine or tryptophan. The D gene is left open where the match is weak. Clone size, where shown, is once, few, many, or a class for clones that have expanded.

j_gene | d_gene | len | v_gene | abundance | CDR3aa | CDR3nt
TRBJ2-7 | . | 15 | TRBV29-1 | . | CSALKLTGMRYEQYF | TGCAGCGCCCTAAAGTTAACAGGGATGCGGTACGAGCAGTACTTC
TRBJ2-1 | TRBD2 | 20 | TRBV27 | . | CASSFRWGLAGGLPYNEQFF | TGTGCCAGCAGTTTCCGGTGGGGACTAGCGGGAGGTCTTCCCTACAATGAGCAGTTCTTC
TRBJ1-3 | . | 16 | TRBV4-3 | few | CASSQSRRGSGNTIYF | TGCGCCAGCAGCCAATCCCGCCGGGGCTCTGGAAACACCATATATTTT
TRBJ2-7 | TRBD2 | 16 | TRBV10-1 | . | CASSELPSGREGEQYF | TGCGCCAGCAGTGAGCTCCCTAGCGGGAGGGAAGGCGAGCAGTACTTC
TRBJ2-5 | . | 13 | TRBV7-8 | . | CASSLAFRETQYF | TGTGCCAGCAGCTTAGCCTTTCGAGAGACCCAGTACTTC
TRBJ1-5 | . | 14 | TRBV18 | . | CASSPRGLNQPQHF | TGTGCCAGCTCACCAAGGGGACTAAATCAGCCCCAGCATTTT
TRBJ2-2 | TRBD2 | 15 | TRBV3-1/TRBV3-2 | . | CASSPPGLAVRELFF | TGTGCCAGCAGCCCACCGGGACTAGCGGTACGGGAGCTGTTTTTT
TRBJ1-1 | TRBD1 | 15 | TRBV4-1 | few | CASSQWSGGNTEAFF | TGCGCCAGCAGCCAATGGTCAGGGGGAAACACTGAAGCTTTCTTT
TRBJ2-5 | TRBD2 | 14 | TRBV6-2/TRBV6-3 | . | CASSSSGVPETQYF | TGTGCCAGCAGTTCCAGCGGGGTGCCGGAGACCCAGTACTTC
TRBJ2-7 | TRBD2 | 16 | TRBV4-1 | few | CASSLRASGDPYEQYF | TGCGCCAGCAGCCTCCGGGCTAGCGGGGACCCCTACGAGCAGTACTTC
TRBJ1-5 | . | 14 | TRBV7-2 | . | CASSLGQVGQPQHF | TGTGCCAGCAGCTTAGGACAGGTTGGACAGCCCCAGCATTTT
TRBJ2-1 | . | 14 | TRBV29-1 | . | CSAGLTSSYNEQFF | TGCAGCGCCGGACTGACAAGCTCCTACAATGAGCAGTTCTTC
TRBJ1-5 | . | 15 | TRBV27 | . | CASSLSQGRNQPQHF | TGTGCCAGCAGTTTATCACAGGGTCGCAATCAGCCCCAGCATTTT
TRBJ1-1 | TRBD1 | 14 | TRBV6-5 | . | CASSQTGGETEAFF | TGTGCCAGCAGTCAGACAGGGGGCGAGACTGAAGCTTTCTTT
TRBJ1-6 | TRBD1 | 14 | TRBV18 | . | CASSSQDRDSPLHF | TGTGCCAGCTCATCCCAGGACAGGGATTCACCCCTCCACTTT
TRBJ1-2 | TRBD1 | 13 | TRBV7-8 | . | CASSSTGGYGYTF | TGTGCCAGCAGCTCCACAGGGGGCTATGGCTACACCTTC
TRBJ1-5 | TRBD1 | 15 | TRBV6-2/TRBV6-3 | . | CASSHRDRGSQPQHF | TGTGCCAGCAGTCACCGGGACAGGGGAAGTCAGCCCCAGCATTTT
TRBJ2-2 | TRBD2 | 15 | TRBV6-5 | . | CASSYSGGGAGELFF | TGTGCCAGCAGTTACTCCGGCGGGGGGGCCGGGGAGCTGTTTTTT
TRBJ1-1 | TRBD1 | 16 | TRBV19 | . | CASSIATGVLNTEAFF | TGTGCCAGTAGTATAGCGACAGGGGTCCTTAACACTGAAGCTTTCTTT
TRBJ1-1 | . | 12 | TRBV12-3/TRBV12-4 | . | CASSLRRTEAFF | TGTGCCAGCAGTTTAAGGAGAACTGAAGCTTTCTTT
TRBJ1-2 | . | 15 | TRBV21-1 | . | CASSEAILRPYGYTF | TGTGCCAGCAGCGAGGCTATTCTTCGGCCCTATGGCTACACCTTC
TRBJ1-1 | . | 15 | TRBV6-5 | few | CASRDWAGVDTEAFF | TGTGCCAGCAGGGACTGGGCGGGGGTGGACACTGAAGCTTTCTTT
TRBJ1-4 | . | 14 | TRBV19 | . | CASTPGGLNEKLFF | TGTGCCAGTACCCCCGGCGGTCTTAATGAAAAACTGTTTTTT
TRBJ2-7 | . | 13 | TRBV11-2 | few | CASTYSDADEQYF | TGTGCCAGCACCTATAGCGACGCGGACGAGCAGTACTTC
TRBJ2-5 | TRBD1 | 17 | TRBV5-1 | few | CASSWTGTGLILETQYF | TGCGCCAGCAGCTGGACCGGGACAGGGTTGATTTTGGAGACCCAGTACTTC
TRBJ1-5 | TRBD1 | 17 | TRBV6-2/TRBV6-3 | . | CASSRTTGLFSNQPQHF | TGTGCCAGCAGTCGTACGACAGGGTTGTTCTCAAATCAGCCCCAGCATTTT
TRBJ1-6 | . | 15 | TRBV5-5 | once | CASSFEGLYNSPLHF | TGTGCCAGCAGCTTTGAAGGACTCTATAATTCACCCCTCCACTTT
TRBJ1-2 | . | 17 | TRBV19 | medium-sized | CASQGFFRDQKGYGYTF | TGTGCCAGCCAGGGATTTTTCCGAGACCAAAAGGGCTATGGCTACACCTTC
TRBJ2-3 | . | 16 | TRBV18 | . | CASSRYTPSDADTQYF | TGTGCCAGCTCACGTTATACGCCCAGCGACGCAGATACGCAGTATTTT
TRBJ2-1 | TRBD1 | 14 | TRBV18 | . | CASSPTGVYNEQFF | TGTGCCAGCTCACCGACAGGGGTCTACAATGAGCAGTTCTTC
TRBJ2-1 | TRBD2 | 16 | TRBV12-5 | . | CASGFFLAGGYNEQFF | TGTGCTAGTGGTTTCTTTTTAGCGGGGGGTTACAATGAGCAGTTCTTC
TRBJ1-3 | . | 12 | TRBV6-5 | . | CASTTDGESIYF | TGTGCCAGCACCACCGACGGGGAGTCCATATATTTT
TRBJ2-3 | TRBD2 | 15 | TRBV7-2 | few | CASSLTSGGADTQYF | TGTGCCAGCAGCTTGACTAGCGGGGGGGCGGATACGCAGTATTTT
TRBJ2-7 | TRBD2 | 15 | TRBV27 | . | CASRWLGGASYEQYF | TGTGCCAGCAGGTGGCTCGGGGGGGCCTCCTACGAGCAGTACTTC
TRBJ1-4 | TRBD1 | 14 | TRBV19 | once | CASTPGQQNEKLFF | TGTGCCAGTACCCCGGGACAGCAAAATGAAAAACTGTTTTTT